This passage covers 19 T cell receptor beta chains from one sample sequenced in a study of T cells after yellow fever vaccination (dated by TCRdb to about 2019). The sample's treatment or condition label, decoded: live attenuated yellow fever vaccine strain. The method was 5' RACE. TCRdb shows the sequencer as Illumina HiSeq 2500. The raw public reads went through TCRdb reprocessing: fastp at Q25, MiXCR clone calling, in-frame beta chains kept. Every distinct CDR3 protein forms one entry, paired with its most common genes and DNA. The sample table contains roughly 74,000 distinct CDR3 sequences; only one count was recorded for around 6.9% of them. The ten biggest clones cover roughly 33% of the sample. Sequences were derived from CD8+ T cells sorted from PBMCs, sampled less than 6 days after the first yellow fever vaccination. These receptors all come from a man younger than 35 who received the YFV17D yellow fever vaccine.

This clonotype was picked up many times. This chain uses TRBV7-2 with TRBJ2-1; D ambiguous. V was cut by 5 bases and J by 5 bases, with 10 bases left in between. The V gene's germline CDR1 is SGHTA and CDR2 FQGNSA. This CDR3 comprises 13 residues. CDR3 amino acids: CASSPDPHNEQFF. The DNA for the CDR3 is TGTGCCAGCAGCCCGGACCCCCACAATGAGCAGTTCTTC.

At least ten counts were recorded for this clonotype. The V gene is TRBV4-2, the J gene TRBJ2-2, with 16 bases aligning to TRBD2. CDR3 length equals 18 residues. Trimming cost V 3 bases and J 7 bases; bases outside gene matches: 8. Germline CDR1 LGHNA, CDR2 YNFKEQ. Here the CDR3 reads CASSQEGLAGGPGGELFF. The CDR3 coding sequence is TGTGCCAGCAGCCAGGAGGGACTAGCGGGGGGGCCCGGCGGGGAGCTGTTTTTT.

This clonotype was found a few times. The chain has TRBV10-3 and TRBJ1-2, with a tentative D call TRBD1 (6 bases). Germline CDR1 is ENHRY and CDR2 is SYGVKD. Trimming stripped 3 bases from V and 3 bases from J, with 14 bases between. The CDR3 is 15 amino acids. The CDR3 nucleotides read TGTGCCATCAGTGACCCCCCAGGGGCGGACTATGGCTACACCTTC. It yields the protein CAISDPPGADYGYTF.

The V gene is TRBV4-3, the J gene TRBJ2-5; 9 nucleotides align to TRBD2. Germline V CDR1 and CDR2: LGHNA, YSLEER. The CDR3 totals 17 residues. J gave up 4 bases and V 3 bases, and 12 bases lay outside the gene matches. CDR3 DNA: TGCGCCAGCAGCCACCTCAACGAAGCGGGGGGAGTAGAGACCCAGTACTTC. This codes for CASSHLNEAGGVETQYF.

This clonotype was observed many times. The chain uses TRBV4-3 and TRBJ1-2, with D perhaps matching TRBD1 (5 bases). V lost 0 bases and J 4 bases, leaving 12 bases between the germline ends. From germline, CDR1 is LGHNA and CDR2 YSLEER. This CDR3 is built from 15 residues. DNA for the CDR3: TGCGCCAGCAGCCAAGATGGGGCCAGGGCCTATGGCTACACCTTC. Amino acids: CASSQDGARAYGYTF.

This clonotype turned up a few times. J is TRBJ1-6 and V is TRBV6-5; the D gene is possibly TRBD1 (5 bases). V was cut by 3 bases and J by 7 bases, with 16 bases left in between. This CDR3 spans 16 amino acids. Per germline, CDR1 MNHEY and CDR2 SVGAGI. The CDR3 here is CASSYPQGGGNSPLHF. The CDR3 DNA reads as TGTGCCAGCAGTTATCCCCAGGGAGGTGGAAATTCACCCCTCCACTTT.

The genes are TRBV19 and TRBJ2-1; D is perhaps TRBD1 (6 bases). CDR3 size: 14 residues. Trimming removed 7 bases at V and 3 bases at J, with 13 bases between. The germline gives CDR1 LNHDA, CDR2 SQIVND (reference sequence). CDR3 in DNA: TGTGCCAGTAATACGGACAGATACTACAATGAGCAGTTCTTC. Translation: CASNTDRYYNEQFF.

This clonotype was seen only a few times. The CDR3 region is CASSSKAGESTDTQYF. CDR3 nucleotide sequence: TGCGCCAGCAGCTCCAAAGCGGGGGAGAGCACAGATACGCAGTATTTT. The genes are TRBV5-1 and TRBJ2-3, with TRBD2 matching over 8 bases. Trimming at V came to 3 bases and at J to 0 bases, leaving 6 bases not matched to a gene. Germline V lookup: CDR1 SGHRS, CDR2 YFSETQ. CDR3 size: 16 residues.

The CDR3 region is CASTLAIRTVSSYNSPLHF. The CDR3 DNA is TGTGCCAGCACCCTTGCGATAAGGACCGTGAGCTCCTATAATTCACCCCTCCACTTT. The genes are TRBV6-2 or TRBV6-3 and TRBJ1-6, with D unresolved. This CDR3 comprises 19 residues. V lost 7 bases and J 0 bases, leaving 22 bases between the germline ends. Germline V gene lookup returns CDR1 MNHEY and CDR2 SVGEGT.

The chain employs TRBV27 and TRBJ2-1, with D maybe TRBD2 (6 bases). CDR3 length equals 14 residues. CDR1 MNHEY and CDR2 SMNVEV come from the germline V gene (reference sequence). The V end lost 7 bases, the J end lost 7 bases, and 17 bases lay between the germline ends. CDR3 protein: CASKRAGPSNEQFF. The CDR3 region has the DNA TGTGCCAGCAAACGTGCGGGGCCGAGTAATGAGCAGTTCTTC.

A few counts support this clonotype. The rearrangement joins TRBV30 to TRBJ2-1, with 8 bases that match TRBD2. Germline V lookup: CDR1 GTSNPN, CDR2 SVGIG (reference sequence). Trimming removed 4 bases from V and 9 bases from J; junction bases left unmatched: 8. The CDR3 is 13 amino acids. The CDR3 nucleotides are TGTGCCTGGAACGGGGGGGGGAGCGGTGAGCAGTTCTTC. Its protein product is CAWNGGGSGEQFF.

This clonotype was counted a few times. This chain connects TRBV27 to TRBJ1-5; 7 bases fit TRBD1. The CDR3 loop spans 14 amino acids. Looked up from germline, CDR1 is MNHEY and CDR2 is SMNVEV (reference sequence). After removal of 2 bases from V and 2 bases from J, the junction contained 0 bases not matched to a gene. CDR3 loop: CASSLGQGNQPQHF. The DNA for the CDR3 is TGTGCCAGCAGTTTAGGACAGGGCAATCAGCCCCAGCATTTT.

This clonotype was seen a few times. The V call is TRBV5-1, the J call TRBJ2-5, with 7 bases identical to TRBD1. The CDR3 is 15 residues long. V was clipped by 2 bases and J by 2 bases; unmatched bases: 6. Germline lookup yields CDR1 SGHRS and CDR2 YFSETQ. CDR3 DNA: TGCGCCAGCAGCTTACGCCGGGACAGTCAAGAGACCCAGTACTTC. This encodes CASSLRRDSQETQYF.

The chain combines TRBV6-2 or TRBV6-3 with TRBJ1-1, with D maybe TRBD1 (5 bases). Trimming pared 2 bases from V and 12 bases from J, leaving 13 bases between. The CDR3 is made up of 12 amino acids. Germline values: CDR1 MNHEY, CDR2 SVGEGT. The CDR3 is CASSYPGARTFF. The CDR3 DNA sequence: TGTGCCAGCAGTTACCCCGGGGCCCGAACTTTCTTT.

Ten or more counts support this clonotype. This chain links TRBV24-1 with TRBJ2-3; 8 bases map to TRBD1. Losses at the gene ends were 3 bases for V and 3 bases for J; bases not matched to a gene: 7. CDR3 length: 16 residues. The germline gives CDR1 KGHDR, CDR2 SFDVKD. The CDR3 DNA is TGTGCCACCAGTGATCCCCGGACAGGGCAGACAGATACGCAGTATTTT. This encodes CATSDPRTGQTDTQYF.

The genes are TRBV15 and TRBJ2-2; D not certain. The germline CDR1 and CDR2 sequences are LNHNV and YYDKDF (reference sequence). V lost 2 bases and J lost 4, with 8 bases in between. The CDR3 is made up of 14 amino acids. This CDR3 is CATSRLPGTGELFF. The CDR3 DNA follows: TGTGCCACCAGCAGACTCCCCGGCACCGGGGAGCTGTTTTTT.

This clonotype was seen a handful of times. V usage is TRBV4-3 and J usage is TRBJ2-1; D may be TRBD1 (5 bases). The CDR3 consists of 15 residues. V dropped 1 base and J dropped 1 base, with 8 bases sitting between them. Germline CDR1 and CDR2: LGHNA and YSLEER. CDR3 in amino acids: CASSQGDSSYNEQFF. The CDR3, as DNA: TGCGCCAGCAGCCAAGGCGACAGTTCCTACAATGAGCAGTTCTTC.

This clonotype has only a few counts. The CDR3 bases are TGCGCCAGCAGCCAAGTATACGACTACACCTACGAGCAGTACTTC. Amino acid sequence: CASSQVYDYTYEQYF. The rearrangement joins TRBV4-1 to TRBJ2-7; D possibly corresponds to TRBD2 (5 bases). There are 15 residues in the CDR3. CDR1 and CDR2 from the germline V gene are MGHRA and YSYEKL. The V end lost 1 base, the J end lost 2 bases, and 12 bases lay between the germline ends.

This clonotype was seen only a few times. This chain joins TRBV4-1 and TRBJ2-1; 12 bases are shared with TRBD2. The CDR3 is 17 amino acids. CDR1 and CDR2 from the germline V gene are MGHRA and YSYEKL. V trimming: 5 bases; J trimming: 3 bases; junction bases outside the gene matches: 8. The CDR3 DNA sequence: TGCGCCAGCAGCTCAAGATCGACTAGCGGGAGCTACAATGAGCAGTTCTTC. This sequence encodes CASSSRSTSGSYNEQFF.